The TCR beta chain under discussion was sequenced for a study of cytomegalovirus exposure and HLA in healthy donors (dated by TCRdb to 2017 to 2019). For context, the study as a whole: An earlier analysis of about 560 of the donors reported 276 Gb of sequence data and 95 million to 130 million unique TCR beta sequences obtained from about 179 million T cells. To decide whether each TCR beta V gene segment behaved as functional or pseudogenic, an earlier analysis of fewer than 750 of the donors relied on high-throughput TCR beta sequencing. To study patterns of TCR occurrence, a later analysis re-analyzed previously published TCR beta repertoires from just over 650 donors and added high-resolution HLA genotyping. An early release that covered several hundred HLA-typed donors contained approximately 290 gigabases of sequencing data and 65 million to 100 million unique TCR sequences. A handful of DR-DQ haplotypes were handled as single units for association and clustering because linkage in the cohort was strong. A separate validation cohort of some 130 different subjects was used in addition to the approximately 640-subject first cohort. Typing coverage varied by locus: about 620-630 donors for A, B, C, DRB1 and DQB1; around 560 for DQA1; more than 600 for DPA1; around 450 for DPB1. The aim of the study was to test whether cataloging public T cell receptors could identify signatures of past pathogen exposure. Both class I and class II loci were covered by HLA typing, at four-digit resolution. In a later genetic analysis, genome-wide SNP genotypes for about three fifths of the roughly 670 donors were used, and that subset was treated as a discovery cohort. Of the roughly 420 genotyped donors, more than 75% were placed in the genetic ancestry cluster associated with self-reported Caucasian donors. Rather than drawing on any new phenotypic data, the later analysis identified candidate immune exposures from TCR beta sequences and the way those sequences occurred across donors. Among some 410 genotyped donors of the cohort, an average of about 240,000 unique TCR beta nucleotide sequences was sequenced per donor, of which approximately 18% were non-productive. Using immunosequencing, the study profiled T cell repertoires from 500 to 800 subjects and related those repertoires to cytomegalovirus serostatus. Donor age, sex, ethnicity and CMV serostatus were compiled alongside the repertoire data. High-throughput TCR immunosequencing, statistical association of individual TCRs with disease status, and machine learning were combined to predict cytomegalovirus infection status. All discovery cohort repertoires had been generated using a single sequencing platform. The study at large found these results: Broadly in line with IMGT annotations, most TCR beta V segments showed up in productive rearrangements about 87% or about 30% of the time in an earlier analysis of around 550 of the donors. A later analysis found that TCR association rates varied across HLA loci, with DRB1 alleles showing the most associated TCRs and HLA-C alleles the fewest. It was suggested by the authors that the approach could potentially be generalized to other disease states and immunological phenotypes. Most CMV-associated TCR beta chains appeared to be HLA-restricted in a later analysis, and the HLA associations seemed to be driven largely by CMV exposure. A later analysis associated some 17,000 TCR beta sequences with specific HLA alleles at a false discovery rate of 0.05. The classifier was reported to diagnose cytomegalovirus status with high specificity and sensitivity in both the original cohort and the validation cohort. Some IMGT-functional V segments, including TRBV6-2 and TRBV6-3, could not be distinguished by the 87-base-pair reads and were therefore excluded. In a later analysis, HLA-associated TCR beta chains were found to be more clonally expanded and to have lower generation probabilities than equally common non-associated chains. This cohort had only TCR beta chains sequenced, and the lack of alpha or paired-chain data limited which features could be detected. Some 16 rarely observed V segments, including chromosome 9 orphons, were excluded from the earlier analysis of about 610 of the donors because counts were too low. A further reported finding was that TCR beta sequences accurately predicted the HLA-A and HLA-B alleles for most subjects in the first cohort. A later analysis reported that several top co-occurrence clusters appeared linked to parvovirus B19, influenza, CMV and Epstein-Barr virus. Because HLA typing was missing for some donors at each locus, association tests included only the typed subset. Most TCR sequences were observed very rarely across donors, whereas some public TCRs were present in many individuals. A later genetic analysis associated a missense DCLRE1C variant with V-gene and J-gene trimming of TCR beta chains, and an independent cohort replicated the association. Presence/absence analyses assumed roughly uniform sequencing depth across donors, an assumption that may not hold. When HLA alleles, especially DR and DQ, strongly co-occurred, attributing TCR associations to individual alleles was difficult. Three of the identified cytomegalovirus-associated TCR beta chains were confirmed in vitro to be specific for cytomegalovirus antigens. For the cohort, immune exposure information was limited to CMV serostatus. A later genetic analysis reported fewer N-insertions in productive TCRs among donors in an Asian-associated ancestry cluster than the roughly 700-donor mean. A total of roughly 160 TCR beta chains were listed by the study as associated with cytomegalovirus. Correlated functional status among segregating V segments might be attributable to linkage disequilibrium, but an unknown experimental factor could not be ruled out. A cluster of highly shared sequence variants was judged likely to represent a technical artifact of the sequencing pipeline.

Comment on this clone: This receptor's antigen is unknown.

The library was built by means of the immunoSEQ multiplex PCR assay. A mixture of 60 forward primers for TCR Vbeta segments and 13 reverse primers for TCR Jbeta segments was used in the multiplex PCR. Amplification of the CDR3 region of rearranged TCR beta genes was performed with a multiplex PCR assay on genomic DNA. The amplified TCR beta libraries were sequenced on the Illumina HiSeq System as 87-base-pair reads. Per the authors' processing: A later analysis tallied around 80 million unique TCR beta chains across the roughly 610 repertoires, and some 10 million of those chains were shared by two or more donors. Raw reads were error-corrected and collapsed into unique sequences with a nearest-neighbor algorithm that merged closely related sequences to remove PCR and sequencing errors. Alignment of CDR3 sequences to IMGT reference sequences was used to assign V, D and J gene segments. For a sequence to be retained, at least a six-nucleotide match to both a V gene segment and a J gene segment was required. Rearrangements were classified as productive when the CDR3 lacked stop codons and remained in frame with V and J, and all other rearrangements were classified as non-productive. Following IMGT convention, CDR3 was defined as the stretch from the second conserved V-encoded cysteine to the conserved J-encoded phenylalanine. In an earlier analysis of around 570 of the donors, sequences lacking an unambiguous match to a single V gene segment were excluded. In an earlier analysis of several hundred of the donors, a V segment was called functional when productive rearrangements were above 56.7%, and segregating when the standard deviation between donors exceeded 5%. A statistical classification framework was developed to diagnose cytomegalovirus status using the catalog of TCR beta chain sequences. A later analysis assigned V and J genes by comparing TCR nucleotide sequences with IMGT/GENE-DB human TR gene sequences. A later analysis assigned CDR3 sequences and most-parsimonious VDJ recombination scenarios with the TCRdist pipeline. In a later analysis, each TCR beta chain was defined by its CDR3 amino acid sequence together with its V-gene family, and reads without a unique V-gene family were excluded. To address suspected cross-contamination and a sequencing artifact, a later analysis removed approximately 590 highly shared, low-generation-probability nucleotide sequences. A later analysis calculated a clonal expansion index for each public chain from normalized within-repertoire ranks of inferred template counts. A later analysis computed generation probabilities with a VDJ recombination model fitted to out-of-frame rearrangements, and checked the results against IGoR. A later analysis scored TCR-TCR, TCR-HLA and TCR-CMV co-occurrence with hypergeometric tests, applying a repertoire-size bias correction to TCR pairs. To estimate false discovery rates, a later analysis permuted the HLA or CMV assignments 20 times. A later analysis grouped co-occurring TCRs with DBSCAN, adding TCRdist sequence similarity when clustering within HLA-allele-positive subsets. Repertoires with fewer than 30,000 or more than 120,000 public chains were left out of co-occurrence clustering, as were about five repertoires with anomalous nucleotide sharing. TCRdb mirrors the immuneACCESS table, restricted to in-frame sequences. Some clones are absent from its copies; in checked studies, under half trace to an unresolved V gene, and the reason for the others is unknown. The DNA gave D and trimming, while V, J and clone size come from that table. This specimen's table enumerates about 84,000 clones. The top ten clones comprise 0.58% of the sample.

The cohort comprised fewer than 700 healthy bone marrow donors. All cohort members were sampled while nominally healthy, although unrecorded immune exposures were likely present. The donor was CMV seronegative and was included in the group of a few hundred seronegative cohort members. A peripheral blood sample was provided by each donor, and peripheral blood mononuclear cells were used for TCR beta sequencing. Genomic DNA was extracted from the blood cell samples with the Qiagen DNeasy Blood Extraction Kit. The germline V gene gives CDR1 as MNHEY and CDR2 as SVGAGI. Including the terminal cysteine and phenylalanine, the CDR3 comprises 15 residues. Solely the CDR3 DNA is kept, with 45 bases framed from the first base. Compared with germline, V lacks 6 bases and J lacks 4 bases; bases without a gene match: 6.

The sequencing input was PBMCs. The TCR sequence derives from a man aged 50 or older in good health and CMV-seronegative. The V and J segments used are TRBV6-5 and TRBJ1-3; TRBD1 aligns with 10 central bases. The CDR3 protein is CASSRQGATGNTIYF. In nucleotides, the sequence is TGTGCCAGCAGCCGACAGGGGGCTACAGGAAACACCATATATTTT.